This T cell receptor (beta chain) was sequenced in a study of T cell changes during pregnancy in multiple sclerosis. This clone was recorded once. The germline gives CDR1 MRHNA, CDR2 SNTAGT. The CDR3 runs 13 residues. Trimming removed 8 bases from V and 7 bases from J; junction bases left unmatched: 6. Only in-frame clones appear in the TCRdb table, and some are missing; sequencing was by immunoSEQ multiplex PCR. The data show around 100,000 clones, 85% to 95% seen once. The sample consisted of peripheral blood, taken in the second trimester of pregnancy. The chain carries TRBV6-4 and TRBJ1-1; TRBD1 matches 11 bases. The clonotype was recovered from a female donor with multiple sclerosis, enrolled in a pregnancy study. The DNA for the CDR3 is TGTGCCAGCGGCCAGGGACAGGGGGTTGAAGCTTTCTTT. Translated: CASGQGQGVEAFF.